Listed below are T cell receptor beta chains from one sample, sequenced in a study of T cell responses to AZD1222 COVID-19 vaccine. Repertoires were generated with immunoSEQ multiplex PCR, while TCRdb's copy carries only in-frame clones and drops some. The sample lists some 70,000 clones, 80% seen once, with around 15% in the top ten. Specimen: peripheral blood, collected 28 days after the second AZD1222 dose. Source of these receptors: an adult who received the AZD1222 COVID-19 vaccine. Both conserved end residues are part of each CDR3. The order of the fields is J gene, V gene, clone size, CDR3 protein. Where a row states a size, it is once, few, many or the class of an expanded clone; other rows omit it.

j_gene: TRBJ1-4; v_gene: TRBV5-1; abundance: NA; CDR3aa: CASSLTGNSEKLFF
j_gene: TRBJ1-1; v_gene: TRBV4-2; abundance: NA; CDR3aa: CASSQDRNTEAFF
j_gene: TRBJ2-2; v_gene: TRBV5-6; abundance: NA; CDR3aa: CASSFGGLNTGELFF
j_gene: TRBJ1-6; v_gene: TRBV6-5; abundance: NA; CDR3aa: CASSQGILLHF
j_gene: TRBJ1-2; v_gene: TRBV5-1; abundance: NA; CDR3aa: CASSQGTGMDNYGYTF
j_gene: TRBJ2-4; v_gene: TRBV9; abundance: NA; CDR3aa: CASSLDRWGIQYF
j_gene: TRBJ1-4; v_gene: TRBV28; abundance: NA; CDR3aa: CASSLLRPINEKLFF
j_gene: TRBJ2-5; v_gene: TRBV2; abundance: few; CDR3aa: CASSEALPGTGLQETQYF
j_gene: TRBJ2-7; v_gene: TRBV6-2/TRBV6-3; abundance: few; CDR3aa: CASSYSSLGGGTYEQYF
j_gene: TRBJ1-2; v_gene: TRBV6-5; abundance: once; CDR3aa: CASSPWDRTDYGYTF
j_gene: TRBJ1-1; v_gene: TRBV29-1; abundance: NA; CDR3aa: CSVEAQELGAFF
j_gene: TRBJ1-5; v_gene: TRBV6-5; abundance: NA; CDR3aa: CASSYSSLAGAQHF
j_gene: TRBJ2-3; v_gene: TRBV5-1; abundance: once; CDR3aa: CASRPIAGANTDTQYF
j_gene: TRBJ1-5; v_gene: TRBV30; abundance: NA; CDR3aa: CAWRGTGDRQPQHF
j_gene: TRBJ2-3; v_gene: TRBV7-2; abundance: NA; CDR3aa: CASSLVGGTSTDTQYF
j_gene: TRBJ2-3; v_gene: TRBV6-5; abundance: NA; CDR3aa: CASSYSLGAVTDTQYF
j_gene: TRBJ2-3; v_gene: TRBV18; abundance: NA; CDR3aa: CASSPLRGGYTDTQYF
j_gene: TRBJ2-1; v_gene: TRBV10-3; abundance: few; CDR3aa: CAISEGGPYNEQFF
j_gene: TRBJ2-1; v_gene: TRBV27; abundance: few; CDR3aa: CASSSQPGLAGGEQFF
j_gene: TRBJ1-3; v_gene: TRBV6-2/TRBV6-3; abundance: NA; CDR3aa: CASSTLGQTSGNTIYF
j_gene: TRBJ1-1; v_gene: TRBV12-3/TRBV12-4; abundance: NA; CDR3aa: CASSFRAEAFF
j_gene: TRBJ2-7; v_gene: TRBV28; abundance: NA; CDR3aa: CASSLRTSGAYEQYF
j_gene: TRBJ2-2; v_gene: TRBV30; abundance: NA; CDR3aa: CAWSVRSRTGELFF
j_gene: TRBJ1-2; v_gene: TRBV19; abundance: NA; CDR3aa: CASSSGQAVGNYGYTF
j_gene: TRBJ1-4; v_gene: TRBV10-3; abundance: NA; CDR3aa: CATSEGGGEKLFF
j_gene: TRBJ1-2; v_gene: TRBV24-1; abundance: NA; CDR3aa: CATSDADRGGYGYTF
j_gene: TRBJ1-1; v_gene: TRBV7-9; abundance: NA; CDR3aa: CASSFMNTEAFF
j_gene: TRBJ1-1; v_gene: TRBV7-9; abundance: NA; CDR3aa: CASSWEGARTEAFF
j_gene: TRBJ1-2; v_gene: TRBV5-1; abundance: many; CDR3aa: CASSETGEPYGYTF
j_gene: TRBJ2-5; v_gene: TRBV5-1; abundance: NA; CDR3aa: CASSRRTAQETQYF
j_gene: TRBJ1-5; v_gene: TRBV24-1; abundance: NA; CDR3aa: CATSDTGGGQPQHF
j_gene: TRBJ2-5; v_gene: TRBV19; abundance: NA; CDR3aa: CASSIRRQETQYF
j_gene: TRBJ2-7; v_gene: TRBV28; abundance: once; CDR3aa: CASSGGTAMVEQYF
j_gene: TRBJ2-4; v_gene: TRBV19; abundance: NA; CDR3aa: CASSIAPGLSDIQYF
j_gene: TRBJ2-2; v_gene: TRBV7-2; abundance: NA; CDR3aa: CASTLPGQIHGELFF
j_gene: TRBJ1-6; v_gene: TRBV5-4; abundance: NA; CDR3aa: CASSTDRGISPLHF
j_gene: TRBJ1-6; v_gene: TRBV5-1; abundance: few; CDR3aa: CASSLGPVNSPLHF
j_gene: TRBJ1-1; v_gene: TRBV7-2; abundance: NA; CDR3aa: CASSLRGMNTEAFF
j_gene: TRBJ2-1; v_gene: TRBV29-1; abundance: few; CDR3aa: CSVERSLNEQFF
j_gene: TRBJ1-2; v_gene: TRBV6-5; abundance: NA; CDR3aa: CASSYSSPALYGYTF
j_gene: TRBJ1-2; v_gene: TRBV2; abundance: NA; CDR3aa: CASSESQNNYGYTF
j_gene: TRBJ1-1; v_gene: TRBV19; abundance: NA; CDR3aa: CATRQDQASTEAFF
j_gene: TRBJ1-2; v_gene: TRBV5-1; abundance: NA; CDR3aa: CASSLDPGSAGYTF
j_gene: TRBJ2-3; v_gene: TRBV28; abundance: few; CDR3aa: CASSPSGGAGTDTQYF
j_gene: TRBJ2-2; v_gene: TRBV18; abundance: few; CDR3aa: CASSPSSGAGELFF
j_gene: TRBJ2-5; v_gene: TRBV9; abundance: NA; CDR3aa: CASSVGSSGETQYF
j_gene: TRBJ2-5; v_gene: TRBV10-2; abundance: once; CDR3aa: CASNSLGREETQYF
j_gene: TRBJ2-3; v_gene: TRBV2; abundance: NA; CDR3aa: CASRTSGGRATQYF
j_gene: TRBJ2-3; v_gene: TRBV3-1/TRBV3-2; abundance: NA; CDR3aa: CASSLEVWRGTDTQYF
j_gene: TRBJ2-1; v_gene: TRBV6-5; abundance: NA; CDR3aa: CASRPNRGNEQFF
j_gene: TRBJ1-6; v_gene: TRBV3-1/TRBV3-2; abundance: NA; CDR3aa: CASSQAGSPLHF
j_gene: TRBJ2-3; v_gene: TRBV19; abundance: NA; CDR3aa: CASSMVWTDTQYF
j_gene: TRBJ2-7; v_gene: TRBV5-1; abundance: NA; CDR3aa: CASSYASGGQNEQYF
j_gene: TRBJ1-5; v_gene: TRBV5-4; abundance: NA; CDR3aa: CASSLGGNSNQPQHF
j_gene: TRBJ1-6; v_gene: TRBV4-3; abundance: few; CDR3aa: CASSQDIGQRITVQLNSPLHF